The sequence of this TCR beta chain was determined in a study of control samples from healthy donors and cancer patients. Measured with immunoSEQ multiplex PCR; TCRdb has only the in-frame clones, and not every one. The table has roughly 400,000 clones, 80% to 95% seen once; the top ten hold roughly 6.4%. Trimming at V came to 7 bases and at J to 5 bases, leaving 7 bases not matched to a gene. CDR1 is MGHDK and CDR2 is SYGVNS in the germline V gene. CDR3 length: 14 residues. This receptor was obtained from a man aged 35 to 55 with head and neck cancer. The source material was PBMCs. The V gene is TRBV25-1, the J gene TRBJ2-5, with TRBD1 matching over 10 bases. The CDR3 loop is CASTGQGRWETQYF. DNA for the CDR3: TGTGCCAGCACGGGACAGGGGAGGTGGGAGACCCAGTACTTC.